These 15 T cell receptor beta chains came from one sample sequenced in a study of T cell responses to AZD1222 COVID-19 vaccine. Profiling relied on immunoSEQ multiplex PCR, and the TCRdb table lists in-frame clones only, not all of them. The table has 150,000 to 200,000 clones, about 89% seen once. The specimen comprised peripheral blood, sampled on day 0 of AZD1222 vaccination. The receptor source for this set is an adult in good health.

The gene calls are TRBV27 and TRBJ1-1, with D unclear. Germline assignment: CDR1 MNHEY and CDR2 SMNVEV (reference sequence). Trimming cost V 8 bases and J 0 bases, with 13 bases left between them. This CDR3 contains 14 residues. The CDR3 region is CASAGRTMNTEAFF. The CDR3 DNA follows: TGTGCCAGCGCCGGGCGGACCATGAACACTGAAGCTTTCTTT.

This clone showed up just once. This rearrangement joins TRBV4-3 to TRBJ2-2; 8 bases match TRBD2. J gave up 1 base and V 0 bases, and 10 bases lay outside the gene matches. The germline gives CDR1 LGHNA, CDR2 YSLEER. CDR3 length: 19 residues. The CDR3 reads CASSQELAASIGNTGELFF. The CDR3 bases are TGCGCCAGCAGCCAAGAACTAGCGGCATCGATTGGGAACACCGGGGAGCTGTTTTTT.

This chain uses TRBV15 with TRBJ1-6; a weak D match, TRBD1 (6 bases). The CDR3 runs 16 residues. The V gene lost 5 bases and the J gene lost 3 bases, with 14 bases spanning the gap. Germline V CDR1 and CDR2: LNHNV, YYDKDF (reference sequence). CDR3 residues: CATSLLGGNYNSPLHF. The CDR3 DNA follows: TGTGCCACCAGCTTATTAGGGGGAAACTATAATTCACCCCTCCACTTT.

The genes are TRBV30 and TRBJ2-1, with 7 bases aligning to TRBD1. The CDR3 has 14 amino acids. CDR1 is GTSNPN and CDR2 is SVGIG in the germline V gene (reference sequence). V was pared by 5 bases and J by 2 bases, with 6 bases of the junction left unmatched. The CDR3 region is CAWETGEAYNEQFF. The CDR3 DNA follows: TGTGCCTGGGAAACAGGGGAAGCCTACAATGAGCAGTTCTTC. Using reference TRBV30 and TRBJ2-1 for the parts outside the CDR3, the full variable domain is SQTIHQWPATLVQPVGSPLSLECTVEGTSNPNLYWYRQAAGRGLQLLFYSVGIGQISSEVPQNLSASRPQDRQFILSSKKLLLSDSGFYLCAWETGEAYNEQFFGPGTRLTVL.

The chain uses TRBV6-5 and TRBJ1-1; 8 bases match TRBD1. Germline trimming cut 2 bases from V and 5 bases from J; bases unmatched to any gene: 7. Germline values: CDR1 MNHEY, CDR2 SVGAGI. This CDR3 region has 15 residues. CDR3 in amino acids: CASSYTNRGGTEAFF. The CDR3, as DNA: TGTGCCAGCAGTTACACAAACAGGGGGGGGACTGAAGCTTTCTTT.

The CDR3 reads CASSQETGANSPLHF. CDR3 bases: TGTGCCAGCAGCCAAGAAACAGGGGCCAATTCACCCCTCCACTTT. The V call is TRBV4-2, the J call TRBJ1-6; 7 bases are shared with TRBD1. Trimming at V came to 0 bases and at J to 7 bases, leaving 3 bases not matched to a gene. Germline V lookup: CDR1 LGHNA, CDR2 YNFKEQ. The CDR3 is 15 amino acids.

This chain connects TRBV7-2 to TRBJ2-1; 7 bases map to TRBD2. Germline-derived CDR1 and CDR2 are SGHTA and FQGNSA. The CDR3 is 15 residues long. V was clipped by 5 bases and J by 5 bases; unmatched bases: 9. The chain's CDR3 is CASSVGLVRHNEQFF. Written as DNA, the CDR3 is TGTGCCAGCAGCGTAGGACTAGTTAGACACAATGAGCAGTTCTTC.

This rearrangement joins TRBV6-5 to TRBJ1-5, with unresolved D. The CDR3 sequence is 15 residues long. The germline CDR1 and CDR2 sequences are MNHEY and SVGAGI. Trimming left V 6 bases short and J 1 base short, with 13 bases between. CDR3 bases: TGTGCCAGCAGCCCCGTGGCAGCCAGCAATCAGCCCCAGCATTTT. Translated: CASSPVAASNQPQHF.

This sequence joins TRBV18 and TRBJ1-4, with D possibly TRBD1 on 5 matching bases. Germline V gene lookup returns CDR1 KGHSH and CDR2 LQKENI. The CDR3 covers 16 residues. V lost 3 bases to trimming and J lost 8 bases, with 19 bases between them. The CDR3 DNA follows: TGTGCCAGCTCACCGTTACAGGTCCGGTCTGGGGAAAAACTGTTTTTT. Translating it yields CASSPLQVRSGEKLFF.

V usage is TRBV10-3 and J usage is TRBJ2-7; a possible D gene is TRBD1 (5 bases). The CDR3 runs to 14 residues. Germline V gene sequence: CDR1 ENHRY, CDR2 SYGVKD. V lost 7 bases and J 0 bases, leaving 13 bases between the germline ends. The CDR3 sequence: CAIKQGSISYEQYF. DNA of the CDR3: TGTGCCATCAAGCAGGGTTCGATCTCCTACGAGCAGTACTTC.

Comment on this clone: Additional DNA sequences in this sample encode the identical CDR3. The chain couples TRBV5-1 to TRBJ2-1; possibly TRBD2 for D (6 bases). Germline values: CDR1 SGHRS, CDR2 YFSETQ. The CDR3 runs 15 residues. Trimming removed 0 bases from V and 3 bases from J, with 10 bases in between. The CDR3 nucleotides read TGCGCCAGCAGCTTGGGGTCGGGACTCTACAATGAGCAGTTCTTC. It specifies CASSLGSGLYNEQFF.

V and J are TRBV6-5 and TRBJ2-5; D is tentatively TRBD1 or TRBD2 (6 bases each). Germline V gene sequence: CDR1 MNHEY, CDR2 SVGAGI. There are 13 residues in the CDR3. Trimming stripped 7 bases from V and 5 bases from J, with 14 bases between. The CDR3 loop is CASKGGAGETQYF. The CDR3 DNA is TGTGCCAGCAAGGGGGGCGCTGGGGAGACCCAGTACTTC.

The chain is built from TRBV5-5 and TRBJ1-1, with TRBD1 matching over 8 bases. The CDR3 covers 12 residues. J was trimmed by 10 bases and V by 1 base; bases with no gene match: 3. Germline CDR1 SGHKS, CDR2 YYEKEE (reference sequence). The DNA for the CDR3 is TGTGCCAGCAGCTTGTCCACAGGGGGAGCTTTCTTT. It encodes CASSLSTGGAFF.

The chain couples TRBV25-1 to TRBJ1-6; D gene uncertain. The V and J ends lost 1 base and 6 bases respectively, with 16 bases between them. CDR3 length: 17 residues. The germline V gene encodes CDR1 MGHDK and CDR2 SYGVNS. The chain's CDR3 is CASSEWATISINSPLHF. The CDR3 coding sequence is TGTGCCAGCAGTGAATGGGCCACAATTAGCATTAATTCACCCCTCCACTTT.

This clone appeared a single time. The rearrangement joins TRBV6-5 to TRBJ2-1; 8 nucleotides line up with TRBD2. Germline values: CDR1 MNHEY, CDR2 SVGAGI. The CDR3 runs to 15 residues. The ends lost 7 bases at V and 1 base at J; junction bases unmatched: 6. The CDR3 DNA follows: TGTGCCAGCATCAGCGGGAGTATGTCCTACAATGAGCAGTTCTTC. It is translated as CASISGSMSYNEQFF.